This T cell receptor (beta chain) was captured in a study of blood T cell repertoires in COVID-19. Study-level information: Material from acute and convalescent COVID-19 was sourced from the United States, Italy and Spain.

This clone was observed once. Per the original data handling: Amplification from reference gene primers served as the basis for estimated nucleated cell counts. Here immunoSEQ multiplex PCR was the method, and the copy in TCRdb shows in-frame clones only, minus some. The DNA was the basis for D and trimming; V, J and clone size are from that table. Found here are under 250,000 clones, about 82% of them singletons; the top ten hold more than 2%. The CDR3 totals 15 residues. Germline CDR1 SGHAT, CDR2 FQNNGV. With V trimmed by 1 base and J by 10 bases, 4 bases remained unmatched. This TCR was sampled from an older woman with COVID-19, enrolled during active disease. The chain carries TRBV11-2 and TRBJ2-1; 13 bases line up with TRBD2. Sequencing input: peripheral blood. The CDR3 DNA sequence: TGTGCCAGCAGCTTAGTCACGACTAGCGGGGGGGAGCAGTTCTTC. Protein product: CASSLVTTSGGEQFF.